This T cell receptor (beta chain) was sequenced during a study of response to subunit inactivated influenza vaccine. The study's findings and limits: Few additional T cells are recruited per seasonal influenza vaccination, authors suggested.

TCRdb reprocessed the RT-PCR reads via MiXCR and lists one record per CDR3 protein. This sample has some 640,000 distinct CDR3 sequences, with about 15% found just once. Germline CDR1 and CDR2: MNHNS and SASEGT. The CDR3 runs 18 residues. J lost 3 bases, V lost 8 bases, and 14 bases had no gene match. Points on this clonotype: Its target is not known.

The rearrangement joins TRBV6-1 to TRBJ2-6; TRBD1 matches at 9 bases. The input for sequencing was PBMCs from blood, taken approximately 15 days before vaccination. The sequence was collected from a man in his forties or fifties who received an inactivated influenza vaccine. CDR3 sequence: CASRLEGQGFYGANVLTF. The CDR3 bases are TGTGCCAGCCGCCTAGAGGGACAGGGATTTTATGGGGCCAACGTCCTGACTTTC.